This entry describes one TCR beta chain. Its matching antigen is unknown. PCR was performed using 60 Vbeta and 13 Jbeta primers. The repertoire was sequenced with immunoSEQ multiplex PCR; TCRdb's copy has only in-frame clones and lacks some. This table holds approximately 100,000 clones, around two thirds found once. The germline V and J ends were trimmed by 2 bases and 7 bases, with 18 bases remaining between them. The CDR3 covers 15 residues. From germline, CDR1 is SGHAT and CDR2 FQNNGV. The record originates from a study of cytomegalovirus exposure and HLA in healthy donors. Regarding the study as a whole: According to the study, some 160 TCR beta chains were cytomegalovirus-associated.

This chain joins TRBV11-2 and TRBJ2-7; D perhaps matches TRBD1 (5 bases). This clonotype originated in a man aged 25-45 years in good health and CMV-seropositive. The sample consisted of PBMCs. The CDR3 region is CASSLMQGSTREQYF. CDR3 nucleotide sequence: TGTGCCAGCAGCTTAATGCAGGGTTCCACCCGGGAGCAGTACTTC.